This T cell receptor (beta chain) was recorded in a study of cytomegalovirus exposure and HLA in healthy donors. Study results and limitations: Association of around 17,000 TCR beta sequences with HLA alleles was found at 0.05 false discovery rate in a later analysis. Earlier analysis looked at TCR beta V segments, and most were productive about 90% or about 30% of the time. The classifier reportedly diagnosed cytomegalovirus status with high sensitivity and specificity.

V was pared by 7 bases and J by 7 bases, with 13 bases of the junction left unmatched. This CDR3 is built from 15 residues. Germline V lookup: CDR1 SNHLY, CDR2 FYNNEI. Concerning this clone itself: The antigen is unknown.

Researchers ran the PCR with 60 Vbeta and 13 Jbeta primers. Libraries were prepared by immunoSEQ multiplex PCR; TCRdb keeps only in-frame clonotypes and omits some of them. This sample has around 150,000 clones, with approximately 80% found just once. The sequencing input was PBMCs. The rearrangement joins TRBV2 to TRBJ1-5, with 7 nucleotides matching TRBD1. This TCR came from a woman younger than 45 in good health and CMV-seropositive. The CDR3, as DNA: TGTGCCAGCACTACTGAATCAGGGGGAGAACAGCCCCAGCATTTT. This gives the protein CASTTESGGEQPQHF.